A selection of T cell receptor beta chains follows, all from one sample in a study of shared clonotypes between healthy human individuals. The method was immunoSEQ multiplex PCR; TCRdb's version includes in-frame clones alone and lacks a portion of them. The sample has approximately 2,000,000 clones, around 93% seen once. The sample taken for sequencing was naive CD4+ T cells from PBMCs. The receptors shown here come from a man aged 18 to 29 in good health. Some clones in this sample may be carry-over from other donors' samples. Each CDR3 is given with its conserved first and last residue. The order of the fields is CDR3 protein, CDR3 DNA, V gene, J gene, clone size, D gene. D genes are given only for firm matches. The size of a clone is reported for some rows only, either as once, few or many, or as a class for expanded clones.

CASSLEVFYDTQYF	TGTGCCAGCAGCTTAGAAGTGTTCTACGATACGCAGTATTTT	TRBV7-6	TRBJ2-3	NA	NA
CASSWRDRGRGQYF	TGTGCCAGCAGCTGGCGGGACAGGGGGCGCGGGCAGTACTTC	TRBV7-2	TRBJ2-7	NA	TRBD1
CASSTTGSYEQYF	TGTGCCAGTAGTACAACAGGGTCCTACGAGCAGTACTTC	TRBV19	TRBJ2-7	NA	NA
CASSESGKAGYTF	TGTGCCAGCAGTGAATCCGGGAAAGCTGGCTACACCTTC	TRBV6-1	TRBJ1-2	NA	NA
CASSSRFRGPKDEQYF	TGTGCCAGCAGTTCAAGGTTTAGGGGCCCCAAGGACGAGCAGTACTTC	TRBV27	TRBJ2-7	NA	NA
CASSFATGRPYEQYF	TGTGCCAGCAGCTTCGCGACAGGGAGACCTTACGAGCAGTACTTC	TRBV11-1	TRBJ2-7	NA	TRBD1
CASSQERAGANVLTF	TGTGCCAGCAGCCAAGAACGAGCTGGGGCCAACGTCCTGACTTTC	TRBV2	TRBJ2-6	NA	NA
CASSLVLPRGTGRSYEQYF	TGTGCCAGCAGCTTAGTCCTCCCTCGGGGGACAGGACGCTCCTACGAGCAGTACTTC	TRBV11-2	TRBJ2-7	NA	TRBD1
CSARLAEQFF	TGCAGTGCTAGACTAGCGGAGCAGTTCTTC	TRBV20-1	TRBJ2-1	once	NA
CAWSVGGRAPYNEQFF	TGTGCCTGGAGTGTAGGGGGTAGGGCCCCTTACAATGAGCAGTTCTTC	TRBV30	TRBJ2-1	NA	NA
CAIKSGFGANVLTF	TGTGCCATCAAAAGTGGATTTGGGGCCAACGTCCTGACTTTC	TRBV6-5	TRBJ2-6	NA	NA
CSVLEGSYNEQFF	TGCAGCGTTTTGGAGGGATCCTACAATGAGCAGTTCTTC	TRBV29-1	TRBJ2-1	NA	NA
CASSSDSAGSSYEQYF	TGTGCCAGCAGCTCCGACTCGGCGGGAAGCTCCTACGAGCAGTACTTC	TRBV27	TRBJ2-7	NA	NA
CASSPTSGRFGELFF	TGTGCCAGCTCACCTACTAGCGGGAGATTCGGGGAGCTGTTTTTT	TRBV18	TRBJ2-2	NA	TRBD2
CASSFAGGGQPQHF	TGTGCCAGCAGCTTTGCGGGGGGCGGCCAGCCCCAGCATTTT	TRBV7-2	TRBJ1-5	NA	NA
CASSRDRGLEQYF	TGTGCCAGCAGCCGGGACAGGGGGCTCGAGCAGTACTTC	TRBV9	TRBJ2-7	NA	TRBD1
CASSVVGSGTDTQYF	TGTGCCAGCAGCGTAGTGGGTAGCGGCACAGATACGCAGTATTTT	TRBV9	TRBJ2-3	NA	NA
CASSLPRLISYEQYF	TGTGCCAGCAGCTTACCCCGGCTTATCTCCTACGAGCAGTACTTC	TRBV7-2	TRBJ2-7	NA	NA
CASSETGAGNQPQHF	TGTGCCAGCAGTGAGACAGGGGCAGGCAATCAGCCCCAGCATTTT	TRBV25-1	TRBJ1-5	NA	TRBD1
CASSEFGRGSSGNTIYF	TGTGCCAGCAGTGAATTTGGCAGGGGGTCTAGTGGAAACACCATATATTTT	TRBV25-1	TRBJ1-3	NA	TRBD1
CATSSRGTEAFF	TGTGCCACCAGCAGCCGTGGTACTGAAGCTTTCTTT	TRBV15	TRBJ1-1	NA	NA
CASSSQGNYGYTF	TGTGCCAGCAGCTCACAGGGGAACTATGGCTACACCTTC	TRBV7-3	TRBJ1-2	once	TRBD1
CASSLGREDTQYF	TGTGCCAGCAGCTTAGGAAGGGAAGATACGCAGTATTTT	TRBV7-9	TRBJ2-3	NA	NA
CASSLRKGSGNYGYTF	TGTGCCAGCAGTTTACGGAAGGGGAGTGGAAACTATGGCTACACCTTC	TRBV28	TRBJ1-2	NA	NA
CASSQGRLSSYNSPLHF	TGCGCCAGCAGCCAGGGACGGTTAAGCTCCTATAATTCACCCCTCCACTTT	TRBV4-1	TRBJ1-6	NA	NA
CASSPMPGPFRETQYF	TGTGCCAGCAGCCCGATGCCAGGTCCTTTTAGAGAGACCCAGTACTTC	TRBV14	TRBJ2-5	NA	NA
CASSSQVGTEAFF	TGTGCCAGCAGCTCACAAGTGGGCACTGAAGCTTTCTTT	TRBV7-9	TRBJ1-1	NA	NA
CASSSLSSTDTQYF	TGCGCCAGCAGCTCACTTTCTAGCACAGATACGCAGTATTTT	TRBV5-1	TRBJ2-3	NA	NA
CASFTGSYTDTQYF	TGCGCCAGTTTTACCGGGAGCTACACAGATACGCAGTATTTT	TRBV5-1	TRBJ2-3	NA	NA
CASSRWGQGNYGYTF	TGTGCCAGCTCACGCTGGGGACAGGGGAACTATGGCTACACCTTC	TRBV18	TRBJ1-2	NA	TRBD1
CASQEGRVGETQYF	TGTGCCAGCCAAGAAGGGAGGGTCGGGGAGACCCAGTACTTC	TRBV18	TRBJ2-5	NA	TRBD2
CASSLYQGLANYGYTF	TGTGCCAGCTCACTCTACCAAGGGTTGGCTAACTATGGCTACACCTTC	TRBV18	TRBJ1-2	NA	NA
CASSPQANQPQHF	TGTGCCAGCAGCCCCCAAGCTAATCAGCCCCAGCATTTT	TRBV7-3	TRBJ1-5	NA	NA
CASSWGQAYEQYF	TGTGCCAGCAGCTGGGGCCAGGCCTACGAGCAGTACTTC	TRBV5-5	TRBJ2-7	NA	NA
CASSPGGSVNEQFF	TGCGCCAGCAGCCCCGGCGGTAGCGTGAATGAGCAGTTCTTC	TRBV5-1	TRBJ2-1	NA	NA
CASSYWARGNQPQHF	TGTGCCAGCAGTTACTGGGCCAGGGGCAATCAGCCCCAGCATTTT	TRBV6-5	TRBJ1-5	NA	NA
CASSTPGLAYEQFF	TGTGCCAGCAGCACTCCGGGACTAGCATATGAGCAGTTCTTC	TRBV7-2	TRBJ2-1	NA	TRBD2